The 10 T cell receptor beta chains reported below all come from one sample, sequenced in a study of blood T cell repertoires in COVID-19. Libraries were prepared by immunoSEQ multiplex PCR; TCRdb keeps only in-frame clonotypes and omits some of them. The table includes 37,000 or so clones, about 89% detected once. What was sequenced was peripheral blood. The receptors shown here come from a human donor in a cohort sampled during active COVID-19.

This chain uses TRBV28 with TRBJ1-2; unclear D gene. Deletions cut 5 bases from V and 0 bases from J, with 13 bases between. The CDR3 spans 15 residues. CDR1 and CDR2 from the germline V gene are MDHEN and SYDVKM. The CDR3 nucleotides read TGTGCCAGCAGTCCCGGCGGAGATCCTAACTATGGCTACACCTTC. This codes for CASSPGGDPNYGYTF.

This chain connects TRBV11-2 to TRBJ2-7; 7 bases map to TRBD1. Germline-derived CDR1 and CDR2 are SGHAT and FQNNGV. The CDR3 sequence is 14 residues long. Losses at the gene ends were 4 bases for V and 3 bases for J; bases not matched to a gene: 6. Here the CDR3 reads CASSSPQGDYEQYF. CDR3 nucleotide sequence: TGTGCCAGCAGCTCGCCCCAGGGGGACTACGAGCAGTACTTC.

This clone was picked up a small number of times. The V gene is TRBV2, the J gene TRBJ2-7; D uncertain. The ends were cut back, 3 bases at V and 4 bases at J, with 10 bases in the middle. Looked up from germline, CDR1 is SNHLY and CDR2 is FYNNEI. The CDR3 consists of 13 residues. The CDR3 sequence is CASSESPEYEQYF. The CDR3 coding sequence is TGTGCCAGCAGTGAGAGCCCTGAATACGAGCAGTACTTC.

This chain joins TRBV5-1 and TRBJ2-3; 7 bases agree with TRBD2. The CDR3 has 15 residues. V lost 4 bases to trimming and J lost 0 bases; unmatched junction nucleotides: 5. The germline V gene has CDR1 SGHRS and CDR2 YFSETQ. CDR3 protein: CASSLWGGSTDTQYF. CDR3 nucleotides: TGCGCCAGCAGCCTTTGGGGGGGTAGCACAGATACGCAGTATTTT.

The chain recombines TRBV19 with TRBJ1-1, with no clear D. Trimming cost V 3 bases and J 1 base, with 9 bases left between them. This CDR3 contains 14 residues. Germline CDR1 and CDR2: LNHDA and SQIVND (reference sequence). The CDR3 region has the DNA TGTGCCAGTAGTATTGGCCTTTCGAACACTGAAGCTTTCTTT. This sequence encodes CASSIGLSNTEAFF.

This chain connects TRBV5-1 to TRBJ1-3; 8 nucleotides line up with TRBD1. The CDR3 loop spans 16 amino acids. The trim removed 2 bases at V and 3 bases at J, leaving 7 bases unmatched. Germline assignment: CDR1 SGHRS and CDR2 YFSETQ. CDR3 bases: TGCGCCAGCAGCTTAGGCTCAGGGGGCAGTGGAAACACCATATATTTT. Translated: CASSLGSGGSGNTIYF.

This chain joins TRBV5-8 and TRBJ2-3; TRBD1 matches 11 bases. The CDR3 is 14 amino acids. Germline V CDR1 and CDR2: SGHTS, YDEGEE. With V trimmed by 4 bases and J by 6 bases, 4 bases remained unmatched. For the CDR3, the DNA is TGTGCCAGCAGCATTGGACAGGGGGCGGATACGCAGTATTTT. Protein: CASSIGQGADTQYF.

The V and J genes are TRBV9 and TRBJ1-6; D is ambiguous. V lost 0 bases to trimming and J lost 7 bases, with 5 bases between them. The germline gives CDR1 SGDLS, CDR2 YYNGEE. There are 13 residues in the CDR3. The CDR3 spells CASSVGGNSPLHF. CDR3 bases: TGTGCCAGCAGCGTAGGAGGGAATTCACCCCTCCACTTT.

The chain employs TRBV10-3 and TRBJ1-2; 8 bases line up with TRBD1. This CDR3 region has 14 residues. Germline CDR1 reads ENHRY; CDR2 reads SYGVKD. After removal of 10 bases from V and 1 base from J, the junction contained 8 bases not matched to a gene. The CDR3 DNA follows: TGTGCCACCTCAGGGACAGGTGATAACTATGGCTACACCTTC. It specifies CATSGTGDNYGYTF.

The J gene is TRBJ2-1, the V gene TRBV2, with 9 bases fitting TRBD1. Per germline, CDR1 SNHLY and CDR2 FYNNEI. CDR3 length: 16 residues. Trimming at V came to 6 bases and at J to 5 bases, leaving 11 bases not matched to a gene. CDR3 in DNA: TGTGCCAGCAGGGAGCCACCGGGACAGGGCCACAATGAGCAGTTCTTC. Protein sequence: CASREPPGQGHNEQFF.